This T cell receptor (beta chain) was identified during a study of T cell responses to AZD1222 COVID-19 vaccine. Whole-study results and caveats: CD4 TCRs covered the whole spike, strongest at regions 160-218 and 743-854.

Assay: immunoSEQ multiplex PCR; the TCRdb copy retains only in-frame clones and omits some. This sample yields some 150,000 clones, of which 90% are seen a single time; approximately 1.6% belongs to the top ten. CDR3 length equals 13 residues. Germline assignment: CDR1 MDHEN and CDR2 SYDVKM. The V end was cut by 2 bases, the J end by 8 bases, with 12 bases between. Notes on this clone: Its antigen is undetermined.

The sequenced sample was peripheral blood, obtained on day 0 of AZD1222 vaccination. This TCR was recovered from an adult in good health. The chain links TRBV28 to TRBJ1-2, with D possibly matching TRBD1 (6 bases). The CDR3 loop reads CASSLAQGYGYTF. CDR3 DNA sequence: TGTGCCAGCAGTTTAGCACAGGGTTACGGCTACACCTTC.